The sequence of this T cell receptor (beta chain) was determined in a study of regulatory T cells in long-lasting Graves disease. Time point given: persistent/refractory GD, antithyroid drugs over 5 years with positive TRAb. The TCR library was made from RNA that had been extracted from PBMCs in TRIzol. Germline V gene lookup returns CDR1 MNHEY and CDR2 SMNVEV (reference sequence). The CDR3 is made up of 14 amino acids. Deletions cut 3 bases from V and 4 bases from J, with 12 bases between. In building TCR beta libraries, iRepertoire HTBI primers were used together with Arm-PCR of CDR3 regions. TCRdb independently ran MiXCR on the multiplex PCR reads; one entry per CDR3 protein. The table has about 420,000 distinct CDR3 sequences, less than 25% seen once.

The chain links TRBV27 to TRBJ1-1; maybe TRBD1 (6 bases). The clonotype was recovered from a female donor with Graves disease. This material consisted of peripheral blood mononuclear cells (PBMCs), taken when the disease was refractory, from a patient treated with antithyroid drugs. The CDR3 sequence: CASSFTGAGTEAFF. Written as DNA, the CDR3 is TGTGCCAGCAGTTTTACGGGGGCGGGCACTGAAGCTTTCTTT.